One sample yielded the 26 T cell receptor beta chains listed below, sequenced in a study of post-analysis software for immune sequencing data. General study points: Compared with controls, patients had more of about 5 TRBV segments, including TRBV5-6, TRBV5-1 and TRBV20-1.

Antigens for these TCRs are unknown. The library was made from cDNA and included unique molecular identifiers. TCRdb reprocessed the PCR reads with MiXCR, giving one entry per CDR3 protein. The sample shows roughly 620,000 distinct CDR3 sequences, 44% of them seen only once. Sequencing input: blood. Receptors originate from a girl aged 10-17 years with multiple sclerosis.

The chain links TRBV12-3 or TRBV12-4 to TRBJ2-4; D is uncertain. The J call may be in error: the DNA end matches TRBJ2-7 better. CDR3 length: 12 residues. DNA of the CDR3: TGTGCCAGCAGACACGGTACCTACGAGCAGTACTTC. Translating it yields CASRHGTYEQYF.

J is TRBJ1-1 and V is TRBV5-1; perhaps TRBD1 as D (5 bases). The germline CDR1 and CDR2 sequences are SGHRS and YFSETQ. The CDR3 covers 14 residues. Trimming cost V 2 bases and J 1 base, with 9 bases left between them. The CDR3 DNA follows: TGCGCCAGCAGCTTACAGGTCTCGAACACTGAAGCTTTCTTT. Translated, it gives CASSLQVSNTEAFF.

The chain is built from TRBV20-1 and TRBJ2-7, with 9 bases matching TRBD1. Germline V gene data show CDR1 as DFQATT and CDR2 as SNEGSKA (reference sequence). J lost 2 bases, V lost 0 bases, and 5 bases had no gene match. This CDR3 is built from 15 residues. CDR3 nucleotide sequence: TGCAGTGCTAGAGACGAACAGGGGGCCACCTACGAGCAGTACTTC. Translated, it gives CSARDEQGATYEQYF.

This clonotype was observed a few times. The chain carries TRBV6-5 and TRBJ1-2, with 9 nucleotides matching TRBD1. CDR3 length equals 14 residues. The V segment lost 5 bases and the J segment 4 bases; nucleotides outside the gene matches: 5. Germline V gene data show CDR1 as MNHEY and CDR2 as SVGAGI. For the CDR3, the DNA is TGTGCCAGCAGTCGTACGACAGGGGGCTATGGCTACACCTTC. It encodes CASSRTTGGYGYTF.

In this sample, this clonotype turned up many times. The chain couples TRBV5-1 to TRBJ2-3, with TRBD1 as a possible D gene (6 bases). V was trimmed by 3 bases and J by 9 bases, leaving 14 bases between them. The germline V gene has CDR1 SGHRS and CDR2 YFSETQ. CDR3 length: 13 amino acids. This chain's CDR3 is CASSWTEPSTQYF. The CDR3 bases are TGCGCCAGCAGCTGGACAGAGCCCAGCACGCAGTATTTT.

The chain employs TRBV5-1 and TRBJ2-1; D is unresolved. Trimming removed 2 bases from V and 8 bases from J, with 14 bases in between. The CDR3 totals 14 residues. Germline V gives CDR1 SGHRS, CDR2 YFSETQ. The CDR3 spells CASSLKPGYDEQFF. The CDR3 DNA follows: TGCGCCAGCAGCTTAAAACCCGGGTACGATGAGCAGTTCTTC.

This clonotype has a handful of counts. Written as DNA, the CDR3 is TGTGCCAGCAGTCCCGAGCAAGCGGGGCCTCGGATTCAGTACTTC. Amino acids: CASSPEQAGPRIQYF. V usage is TRBV12-3 or TRBV12-4 and J usage is TRBJ2-7; 7 nucleotides match TRBD2. The V and J ends lost 5 bases and 10 bases, in that order; junction bases with no gene match: 17. The CDR3 has 15 amino acids.

CDR3 region: CASSLNRESETQYF. CDR3 DNA sequence: TGTGCCAGCAGCTTAAATAGGGAGTCAGAGACCCAGTACTTC. This chain connects TRBV7-9 to TRBJ2-5, with a tentative D call TRBD2 (5 bases). V was trimmed by 2 bases and J by 4 bases, leaving 11 bases between them. The CDR3 loop spans 14 amino acids. Germline CDR1 and CDR2: SEHNR and FQNEAQ (reference sequence).

The V and J genes are TRBV5-6 and TRBJ2-5; 8 nucleotides line up with TRBD2. The CDR3 is 18 residues long. The junction had 18 bases not matched to a gene; V was cut back by 6 bases and J by 2 bases. Germline assignment: CDR1 SGHDT and CDR2 YYEEEE. CDR3 sequence reads: CASTPPGLVGGQQETQYF. DNA for the CDR3: TGTGCCAGCACCCCCCCGGGACTAGTAGGGGGGCAACAAGAGACCCAGTACTTC.

There are a few counts of this clonotype. This sequence joins TRBV13 and TRBJ1-5; TRBD1 might be the D (6 bases). The CDR3 covers 15 residues. Trimming took off 5 bases at V and 6 bases at J, with 17 bases between the two ends. CDR1 and CDR2 (germline): PRHDT, FYEKMQ (reference sequence). Written as DNA, the CDR3 is TGTGCCAGCAGCCAAACGGGGGGCGGGGGTCAGCCCCAGCATTTT. Translating gives CASSQTGGGGQPQHF.

The chain links TRBV20-1 to TRBJ2-5; TRBD1 agrees at 10 bases. The DNA end is more similar to TRBJ2-7, so the J call may be wrong. The germline V gene encodes CDR1 DFQATT and CDR2 SNEGSKA (reference sequence). There are 16 residues in the CDR3. This CDR3 reads CSAGDRGRFSAYEQYF. In nucleotides, the CDR3 is TGCAGTGCCGGGGACAGGGGCCGATTTTCCGCCTACGAGCAGTACTTC.

This clonotype came up once. The chain has TRBV12-3 or TRBV12-4 and TRBJ1-2; the match to TRBD1 covers 8 bases. V was clipped by 6 bases and J by 9 bases; unmatched bases: 9. This CDR3 has 13 residues. The CDR3 loop is CASSPGQVSSYTF. The CDR3 bases are TGTGCCAGCAGCCCGGGACAGGTATCTAGCTACACCTTC.

There are a few counts of this clonotype. The genes are TRBV12-3 or TRBV12-4 and TRBJ2-6; D is ambiguous. Trimming pared 5 bases from V and 1 base from J, leaving 9 bases between. The CDR3 sequence is 15 residues long. The CDR3 here is CASSMRISGANVLTF. As DNA, the CDR3 is TGTGCCAGCAGTATGAGGATATCTGGGGCCAACGTCCTGACTTTC.

This clonotype turned up a few times. The V and J genes are TRBV6-5 and TRBJ2-5, with a possible D match to TRBD1 (5 bases). The tail of the sequence fits TRBJ2-7 better, so the J call may be wrong. The CDR3 extends over 13 amino acids. The germline gives CDR1 MNHEY, CDR2 SVGAGI. DNA for the CDR3: TGTGCCAGCAGTTACGGGGCCAGGGACGAGCAGTACTTC. It specifies CASSYGARDEQYF.

This clonotype was found a few times. This chain links TRBV29-1 with TRBJ1-4, with a weak D call TRBD1 (5 bases). Germline V gives CDR1 SQVTM, CDR2 ANQGSEA. The CDR3 spans 13 residues. V lost 5 bases and J 4 bases, leaving 11 bases between the germline ends. The DNA for the CDR3 is TGCAGCGTTACGGGGGATAATAATGAAAAACTGTTTTTT. Translating it yields CSVTGDNNEKLFF.

J is TRBJ2-2 and V is TRBV12-3 or TRBV12-4, with D tentatively TRBD2 (5 bases). There are 16 residues in the CDR3. V shed 1 base and J shed 4 bases, with 13 bases lying between them. In DNA, the CDR3 is TGTGCCAGCAGTTTAGTGGGGAGATTGGCCACCGGGGAGCTGTTTTTT. This sequence encodes CASSLVGRLATGELFF.

The V gene is TRBV7-9, the J gene TRBJ2-1; D gene unclear. Trimming pared 3 bases from V and 4 bases from J, leaving 7 bases between. The CDR3 spans 13 residues. Germline V gives CDR1 SEHNR, CDR2 FQNEAQ (reference sequence). The CDR3 DNA reads TGTGCCAGCAGCTTGGAACTTTACAATGAGCAGTTCTTC. It encodes CASSLELYNEQFF.

Only a few counts were recorded for this clonotype. The J gene is TRBJ2-1, the V gene TRBV9; D is uncertain. V lost 4 bases to trimming and J lost 5 bases, with 7 bases between them. The CDR3 extends over 12 amino acids. Looked up from germline, CDR1 is SGDLS and CDR2 is YYNGEE. In DNA form, the CDR3 reads TGTGCCAGCAGCCTTAATGACAATGAGCAGTTCTTC. Translation gives CASSLNDNEQFF.

The chain uses TRBV6-2 or TRBV6-3 and TRBJ2-7, with D possibly matching TRBD2 (5 bases). Deletions cut 9 bases from V and 5 bases from J, with 17 bases between. Germline CDR1 and CDR2: MNHEY and SVGEGT. This CDR3 has 13 amino acids. CDR3 sequence reads: CASLDRSGNEQYF. CDR3 sequence (DNA): TGTGCCAGTCTGGACCGTTCGGGGAACGAGCAGTACTTC.

This clonotype was picked up a small number of times. This chain connects TRBV5-1 to TRBJ2-1, with TRBD1 identical over 7 bases. The CDR3 is 13 amino acids. J was trimmed by 6 bases and V by 4 bases; bases with no gene match: 4. CDR1 is SGHRS and CDR2 is YFSETQ in the germline V gene. The CDR3 nucleotides are TGCGCCAGCAGCGGGGACAGAGCCAATGAGCAGTTCTTC. Its protein is CASSGDRANEQFF.

The chain couples TRBV7-2 to TRBJ2-7; 11 bases match TRBD2. The junction had 7 bases not matched to a gene; V was cut back by 4 bases and J by 11 bases. Germline CDR1 and CDR2: SGHTA and FQGNSA. The CDR3 consists of 13 residues. The CDR3 DNA follows: TGTGCCAGCAGCTCCCTAGCGGGGGGCCTTGAGTACTTC. As protein: CASSSLAGGLEYF.

This clonotype was counted once. Being one base from a much bigger clone, this may be a read error. CDR3 DNA sequence: TGCAGTACTATGGTGGAGCCCTACAATGAGCAGTTCTTC. Protein product: CSTMVEPYNEQFF. The chain is built from TRBV20-1 and TRBJ2-1, with no clear D. The CDR3 length is 13 residues. CDR1 is DFQATT, CDR2 SNEGSKA, per germline (reference sequence). V shed 8 bases and J shed 2 bases, with 13 bases lying between them.

V is TRBV20-1 and J is TRBJ1-2, with a possible D match to TRBD1 (5 bases). Germline values: CDR1 DFQATT, CDR2 SNEGSKA (reference sequence). This CDR3 spans 15 amino acids. Trimming removed 3 bases from V and 2 bases from J, with 16 bases in between. DNA of the CDR3: TGCAGTGCTAGGGTGGGCCCGGGGCCGAACTATGGCTACACCTTC. This translates into CSARVGPGPNYGYTF.

The chain has TRBV2 and TRBJ2-3; D is possibly TRBD2 (6 bases). V was shortened by 7 bases and J by 6 bases, with 14 bases between the two germline ends. The germline CDR1 and CDR2 sequences are SNHLY and FYNNEI. The CDR3 totals 13 residues. The CDR3 nucleotides are TGTGCCAGCACGGGGGATCGCGGCGATACGCAGTATTTT. Amino acids: CASTGDRGDTQYF.

In its sample, this clonotype was seen a few times. V and J are TRBV19 and TRBJ2-1; a possible D gene is TRBD2 (7 bases). CDR3 length equals 14 residues. V was clipped by 6 bases and J by 5 bases, with 14 bases between them. Germline loops: CDR1 LNHDA, CDR2 SQIVND (reference sequence). CDR3 residues: CASSTRGGDNEQFF. In nucleotides, the CDR3 is TGTGCCAGTAGCACGAGGGGGGGGGACAATGAGCAGTTCTTC.

There are a few counts of this clonotype. The chain recombines TRBV6-5 with TRBJ2-7, with 7 bases lining up with TRBD2. V was pared by 4 bases and J by 2 bases, with 5 bases of the junction left unmatched. Germline CDR1 reads MNHEY; CDR2 reads SVGAGI. This CDR3 spans 14 amino acids. The CDR3 sequence: CASSLASGTYEQYF. In DNA form, the CDR3 reads TGTGCCAGCAGTTTGGCTAGCGGAACCTACGAGCAGTACTTC.